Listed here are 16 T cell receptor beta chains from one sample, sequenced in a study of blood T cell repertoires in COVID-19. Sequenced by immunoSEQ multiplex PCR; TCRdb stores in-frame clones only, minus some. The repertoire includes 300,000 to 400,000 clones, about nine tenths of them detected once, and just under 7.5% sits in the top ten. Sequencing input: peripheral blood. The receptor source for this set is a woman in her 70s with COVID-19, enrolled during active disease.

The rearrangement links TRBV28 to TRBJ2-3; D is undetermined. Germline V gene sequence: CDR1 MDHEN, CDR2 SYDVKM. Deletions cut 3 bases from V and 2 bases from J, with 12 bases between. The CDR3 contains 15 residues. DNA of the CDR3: TGTGCCAGCAGTTTCTTTGCCTATAACACAGATACGCAGTATTTT. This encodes CASSFFAYNTDTQYF.

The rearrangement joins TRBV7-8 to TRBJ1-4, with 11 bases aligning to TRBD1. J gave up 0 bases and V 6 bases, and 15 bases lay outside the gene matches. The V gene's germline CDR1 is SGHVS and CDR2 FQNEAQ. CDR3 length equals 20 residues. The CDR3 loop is CASRPIPGTGGKSTNEKLFF. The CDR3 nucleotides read TGTGCCAGCAGACCTATCCCCGGGACAGGGGGGAAATCAACTAATGAAAAACTGTTTTTT.

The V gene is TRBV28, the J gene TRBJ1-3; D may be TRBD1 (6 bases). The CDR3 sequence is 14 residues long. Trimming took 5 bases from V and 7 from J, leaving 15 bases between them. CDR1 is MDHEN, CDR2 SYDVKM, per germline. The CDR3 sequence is CASSRTVLRNTIYF. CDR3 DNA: TGTGCCAGCAGTCGGACAGTCCTGAGGAACACCATATATTTT.

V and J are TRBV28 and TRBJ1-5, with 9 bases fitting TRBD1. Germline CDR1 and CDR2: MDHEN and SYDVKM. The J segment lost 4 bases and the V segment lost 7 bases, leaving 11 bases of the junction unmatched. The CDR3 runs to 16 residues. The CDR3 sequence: CASNPATGGGNQPQHF. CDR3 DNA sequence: TGTGCCAGCAACCCAGCGACAGGGGGTGGGAATCAGCCCCAGCATTTT. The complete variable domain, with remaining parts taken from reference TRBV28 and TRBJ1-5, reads DVKVTQSSRYLVKRTGEKVFLECVQDMDHENMFWYRQDPGLGLRLIYFSYDVKMKEKGDIPEGYSVSREKKERFSLILESASTNQTSMYLCASNPATGGGNQPQHFGDGTRLSIL.

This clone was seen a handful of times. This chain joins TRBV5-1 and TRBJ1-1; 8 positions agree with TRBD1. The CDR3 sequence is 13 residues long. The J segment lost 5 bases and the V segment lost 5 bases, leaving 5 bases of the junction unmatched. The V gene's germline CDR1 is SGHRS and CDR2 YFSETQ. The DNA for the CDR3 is TGCGCCAGCAGACAGGGGGAGAGAACTGAAGCTTTCTTT. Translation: CASRQGERTEAFF.

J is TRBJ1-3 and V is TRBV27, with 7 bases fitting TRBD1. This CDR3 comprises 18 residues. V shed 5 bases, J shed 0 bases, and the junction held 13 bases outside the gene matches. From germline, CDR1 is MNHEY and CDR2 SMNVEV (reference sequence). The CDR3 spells CASSPTVGTEYSGNTIYF. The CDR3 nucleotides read TGTGCCAGCAGTCCCACGGTGGGGACAGAGTACTCTGGAAACACCATATATTTT.

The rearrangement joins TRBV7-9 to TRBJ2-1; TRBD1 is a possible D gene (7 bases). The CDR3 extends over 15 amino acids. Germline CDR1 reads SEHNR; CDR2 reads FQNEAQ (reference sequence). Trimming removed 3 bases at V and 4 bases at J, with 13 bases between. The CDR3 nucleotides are TGTGCCAGCAGCTTTGCGGGACAGAGATACAATGAGCAGTTCTTC. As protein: CASSFAGQRYNEQFF.

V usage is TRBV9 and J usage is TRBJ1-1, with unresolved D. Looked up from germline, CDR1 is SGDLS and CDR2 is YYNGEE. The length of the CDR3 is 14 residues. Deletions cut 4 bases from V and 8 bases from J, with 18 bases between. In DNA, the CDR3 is TGTGCCAGCAGCACCCCCGGGAGAACCAACGAAGCTTTCTTT. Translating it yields CASSTPGRTNEAFF.

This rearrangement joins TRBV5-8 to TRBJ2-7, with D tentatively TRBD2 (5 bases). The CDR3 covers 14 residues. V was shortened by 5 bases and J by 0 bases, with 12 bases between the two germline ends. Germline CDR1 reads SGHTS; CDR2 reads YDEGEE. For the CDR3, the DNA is TGTGCCAGCAGGCGGCCGGGGTCCTCCTACGAGCAGTACTTC. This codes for CASRRPGSSYEQYF.

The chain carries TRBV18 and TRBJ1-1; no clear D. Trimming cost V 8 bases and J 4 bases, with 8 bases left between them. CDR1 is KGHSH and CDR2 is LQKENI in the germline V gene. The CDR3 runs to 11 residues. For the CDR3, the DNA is TGTGCCAGCAGGGAGGGCACTGAAGCTTTCTTT. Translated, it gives CASREGTEAFF.

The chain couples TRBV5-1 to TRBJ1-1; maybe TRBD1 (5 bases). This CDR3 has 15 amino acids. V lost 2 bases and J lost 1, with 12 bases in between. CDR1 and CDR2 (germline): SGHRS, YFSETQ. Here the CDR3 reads CASSLGPQGNTEAFF. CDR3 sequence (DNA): TGCGCCAGCAGCTTAGGTCCGCAGGGGAACACTGAAGCTTTCTTT.

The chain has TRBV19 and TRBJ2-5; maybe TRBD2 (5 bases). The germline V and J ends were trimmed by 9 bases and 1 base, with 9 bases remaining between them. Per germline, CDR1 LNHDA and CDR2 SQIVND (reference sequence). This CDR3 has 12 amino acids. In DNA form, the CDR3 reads TGTGCCAGCGGGGAGATCCAAGAGACCCAGTACTTC. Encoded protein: CASGEIQETQYF.

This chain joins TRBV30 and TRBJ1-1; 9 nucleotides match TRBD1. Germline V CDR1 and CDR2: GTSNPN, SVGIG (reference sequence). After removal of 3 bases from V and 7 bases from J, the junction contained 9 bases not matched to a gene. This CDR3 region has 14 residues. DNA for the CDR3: TGTGCCTGGAGCGCCGGGACAGGGAGGCTTGAAGCTTTCTTT. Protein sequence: CAWSAGTGRLEAFF.

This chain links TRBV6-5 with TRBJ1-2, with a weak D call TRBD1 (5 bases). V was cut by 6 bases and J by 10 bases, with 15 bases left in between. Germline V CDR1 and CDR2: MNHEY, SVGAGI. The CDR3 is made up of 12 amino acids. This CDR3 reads CASREGRIYYTF. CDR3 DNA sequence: TGTGCCAGCAGGGAGGGACGAATATACTACACCTTC.

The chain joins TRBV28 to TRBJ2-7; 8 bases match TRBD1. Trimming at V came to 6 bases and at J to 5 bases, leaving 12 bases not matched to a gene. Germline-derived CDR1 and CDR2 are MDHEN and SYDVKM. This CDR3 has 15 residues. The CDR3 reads CASSRRGLFQDEQYF. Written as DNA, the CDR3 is TGTGCCAGCAGCCGCAGGGGGCTATTCCAAGACGAGCAGTACTTC.

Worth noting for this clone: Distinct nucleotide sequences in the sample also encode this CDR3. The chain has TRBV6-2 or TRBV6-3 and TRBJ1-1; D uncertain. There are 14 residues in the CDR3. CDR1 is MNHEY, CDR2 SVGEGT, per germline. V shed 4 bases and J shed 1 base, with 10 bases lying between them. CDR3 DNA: TGTGCCAGCAGTTCCCTCAGCGAGAACACTGAAGCTTTCTTT. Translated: CASSSLSENTEAFF.